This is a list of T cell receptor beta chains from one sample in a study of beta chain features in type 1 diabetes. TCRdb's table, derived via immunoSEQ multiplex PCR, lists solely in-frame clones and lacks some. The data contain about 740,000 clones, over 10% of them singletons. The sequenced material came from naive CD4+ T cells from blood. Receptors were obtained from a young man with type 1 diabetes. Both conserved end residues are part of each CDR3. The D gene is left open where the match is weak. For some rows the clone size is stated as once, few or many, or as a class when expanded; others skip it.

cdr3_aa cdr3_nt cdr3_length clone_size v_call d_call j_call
CASSLGVGTEAFF TGTGCCAGCAGTTTAGGGGTCGGAACTGAAGCTTTCTTT 13 few TRBV28 . TRBJ1-1
CASSFQGYGYTF TGTGCCAGCAGTTTCCAGGGATATGGCTACACCTTC 12 . TRBV28 . TRBJ1-2
CASSRGETQYF TGTGCCAGTAGTCGGGGAGAGACCCAGTACTTC 11 few TRBV19 . TRBJ2-5
CAWSRHTGELFF TGTGCCTGGAGTCGCCACACCGGGGAGCTGTTTTTT 12 . TRBV30 . TRBJ2-2
CASSTGLAKNIQYF TGTGCCAGCTCTACAGGGCTAGCCAAAAACATTCAGTACTTC 14 few TRBV18 . TRBJ2-4
CAWNSDGNQPQHF TGTGCCTGGAACAGTGACGGAAATCAGCCCCAGCATTTT 13 . TRBV30 . TRBJ1-5
CASKETGTEAFF TGTGCCAGCAAAGAGACGGGCACTGAAGCTTTCTTT 12 few TRBV2 . TRBJ1-1
CAISGREGLQETQYF TGTGCCATCAGTGGCCGGGAGGGACTCCAGGAGACCCAGTACTTC 15 . TRBV6-5 TRBD2 TRBJ2-5
CASSLQLSWQGRNEQFF TGCGCCAGCAGCCTACAACTCTCATGGCAGGGACGGAATGAGCAGTTCTTC 17 few TRBV4-1 . TRBJ2-1
CASSLSHPGGTQYF TGTGCCAGCAGTCTATCGCATCCGGGCGGGACCCAGTACTTC 14 few TRBV28 . TRBJ2-5
CASSSSTGFRNGYTF TGTGCCAGCAGTTCTTCAACAGGGTTCAGGAATGGCTACACCTTC 15 . TRBV6-6 . TRBJ1-2
CAWIWTDTEAFF TGTGCCTGGATCTGGACAGACACTGAAGCTTTCTTT 12 . TRBV30 . TRBJ1-1
CASSRGLDKETQYF TGTGCCAGCAGCCGAGGACTGGATAAAGAGACCCAGTACTTC 14 . TRBV9 . TRBJ2-5
CASSIARGSGGRQETQYF TGTGCCAGTAGTATAGCTCGGGGTAGCGGGGGACGCCAAGAGACCCAGTACTTC 18 few TRBV19 TRBD2 TRBJ2-5
CASSYRREVGEQYF TGTGCCAGCAGCTATCGGAGGGAGGTAGGGGAGCAGTACTTC 14 . TRBV5-7 . TRBJ2-7
CAWSVYGTQYF TGTGCCTGGAGTGTATATGGTACGCAGTATTTT 11 . TRBV30 . TRBJ2-3